The 25 T cell receptor beta chains given below trace back to one sample, sequenced in a study of T-cell memory formation after mild COVID-19. A single record per CDR3 protein comes from TCRdb applying MiXCR to the 5' RACE reads. In the table there are 180,000 or so distinct CDR3 sequences, approximately 10% of which are singletons. What was sequenced was PBMCs or a T cell subset sorted from them (not recorded which). Receptors originate from a man younger than 35 who had mild COVID-19 (a few samples of this study predate the infection). Cell type and time point are not known.

The CDR3 region is CASSDGTQVNTEAFF. CDR3 DNA: TGTGCCAGCAGTGACGGGACGCAGGTGAACACTGAAGCTTTCTTT. This sequence joins TRBV6-6 and TRBJ1-1, with TRBD1 as a possible D gene (5 bases). CDR3 length equals 15 residues. Trimming pared 5 bases from V and 0 bases from J, leaving 13 bases between. Germline V gene data show CDR1 as MNHNY and CDR2 as SVGAGI (reference sequence).

This clonotype came up a few times. The chain combines TRBV29-1 with TRBJ2-6; 7 nucleotides align to TRBD1. V shed 4 bases, J shed 1 base, and the junction held 13 bases outside the gene matches. Germline CDR1 is SQVTM and CDR2 is ANQGSEA. The length of the CDR3 is 18 residues. In nucleotides, the CDR3 is TGCAGCGTTGGAGAGGAGAACAGGGGCCAATCTGGGGCCAACGTCCTGACTTTC. It codes for CSVGEENRGQSGANVLTF.

The chain couples TRBV20-1 to TRBJ1-6, with a possible D match to TRBD1 (5 bases). The CDR3 is made up of 16 amino acids. V was cut by 2 bases and J by 0 bases, with 11 bases left in between. CDR1 DFQATT and CDR2 SNEGSKA come from the germline V gene (reference sequence). CDR3 in DNA: TGCAGTGCTAGAACGACAGAAAGCTCCTATAATTCACCCCTCCACTTT. Translating gives CSARTTESSYNSPLHF.

This chain uses TRBV29-1 with TRBJ1-4; a possible D gene is TRBD1 (6 bases). V gave up 5 bases and J gave up 5 bases, with 15 bases separating them. The CDR3 covers 14 residues. Germline loops: CDR1 SQVTM, CDR2 ANQGSEA. This CDR3 reads CSVRWGAPNEKLFF. For the CDR3, the DNA is TGCAGCGTTCGATGGGGGGCCCCAAATGAAAAACTGTTTTTT.

V usage is TRBV12-3 or TRBV12-4 and J usage is TRBJ2-2; 7 bases agree with TRBD1. With V trimmed by 6 bases and J by 4 bases, 14 bases remained unmatched. This CDR3 has 17 residues. The CDR3 here is CASSLGQRSGSTGELFF. CDR3 bases: TGTGCCAGCAGCCTGGGACAGCGGTCGGGGTCCACCGGGGAGCTGTTTTTT.

The rearrangement links TRBV5-1 to TRBJ2-2; D is ambiguous. Trimming pared 9 bases from V and 0 bases from J, leaving 15 bases between. CDR1 is SGHRS and CDR2 is YFSETQ in the germline V gene. CDR3 length: 15 amino acids. CDR3 nucleotides: TGCGCCACCTCTGTACCCGAAACGAACACCGGGGAGCTGTTTTTT. Its protein product is CATSVPETNTGELFF.

The table lists this clonotype with many counts. The gene calls are TRBV12-3 or TRBV12-4 and TRBJ2-5; no reliable D call. The V end was cut by 3 bases, the J end by 1 base, with 9 bases between. The CDR3 extends over 14 amino acids. The CDR3 protein is CASSLHSPQETQYF. DNA for the CDR3: TGTGCCAGCAGTTTGCACAGTCCCCAAGAGACCCAGTACTTC.

V gene TRBV24-1 combines with J gene TRBJ2-5; D is ambiguous. Trimming took off 5 bases at V and 5 bases at J, with 20 bases between the two ends. Germline CDR1 is KGHDR and CDR2 is SFDVKD. This CDR3 is 16 amino acids long. The CDR3 sequence: CATSVTVGIGRETQYF. The CDR3 DNA is TGTGCCACCAGTGTAACGGTGGGGATAGGGCGGGAGACCCAGTACTTC.

This rearrangement joins TRBV7-2 to TRBJ2-7, with 7 bases fitting TRBD1. Looked up from germline, CDR1 is SGHTA and CDR2 is FQGNSA. This CDR3 is built from 15 residues. V dropped 5 bases and J dropped 3; count of bases not matched to a gene: 10. CDR3 loop: CASSPSPGQNYEQYF. The CDR3 DNA is TGTGCCAGCAGCCCATCTCCGGGACAGAACTACGAGCAGTACTTC.

This clonotype was counted a few times. The chain uses TRBV12-3 or TRBV12-4 and TRBJ1-2; D perhaps matches TRBD1 (5 bases). This CDR3 comprises 14 residues. V gave up 6 bases and J gave up 4 bases, with 15 bases separating them. The CDR3 loop reads CASSLGAWGYGYTF. DNA of the CDR3: TGTGCCAGCAGCCTTGGGGCCTGGGGCTATGGCTACACCTTC.

This clonotype was observed many times. The rearrangement joins TRBV5-1 to TRBJ2-6; D is undetermined. The CDR3 loop spans 15 amino acids. Germline CDR1 SGHRS, CDR2 YFSETQ. Trimming removed 0 bases at V and 0 bases at J, with 4 bases between. The CDR3 reads CASSLVFSGANVLTF. The CDR3 DNA follows: TGCGCCAGCAGCTTGGTTTTCTCTGGGGCCAACGTCCTGACTTTC.

This clonotype was counted between two and nine times. This chain uses TRBV6-1 with TRBJ2-5; TRBD1 or TRBD2 may be the D gene (7 bases each). Germline V gene data show CDR1 as MNHNS and CDR2 as SASEGT. CDR3 length equals 15 residues. The germline V and J ends were trimmed by 6 bases and 2 bases, with 16 bases remaining between them. CDR3 in amino acids: CASRKGQRGQETQYF. CDR3 nucleotides: TGTGCCAGCAGAAAGGGACAGCGGGGACAAGAGACCCAGTACTTC.

This clonotype was picked up a small number of times. The chain employs TRBV7-3 and TRBJ2-2; unclear D gene. The CDR3 contains 15 residues. Germline assignment: CDR1 SGHTA and CDR2 FQGTGA. The germline V and J ends were trimmed by 2 bases and 0 bases, with 7 bases remaining between them. This CDR3 reads CASSLRGANTGELFF. The DNA for the CDR3 is TGTGCCAGCAGCTTACGTGGGGCGAACACCGGGGAGCTGTTTTTT. The whole variable domain, remainder taken from reference TRBV7-3 and TRBJ2-2, is GAGVSQTPSNKVTEKGKYVELRCDPISGHTALYWYRQSLGQGPEFLIYFQGTGAADDSGLPNDRFFAVRPEGSVSTLKIQRTERGDSAVYLCASSLRGANTGELFFGEGSRLTVL.

This clonotype was seen only a few times. V usage is TRBV20-1 and J usage is TRBJ2-3; TRBD2 matches 10 bases. This CDR3 region has 17 residues. The V gene end was trimmed by 0 bases and the J gene end by 0 bases; junction bases not matched to a gene: 6. The V gene's germline CDR1 is DFQATT and CDR2 SNEGSKA (reference sequence). CDR3 coding DNA: TGCAGTGCTAGAGAGCACAGCGGGGGGGCCAGCACAGATACGCAGTATTTT. It yields the protein CSAREHSGGASTDTQYF.

The gene calls are TRBV3-1 and TRBJ2-1; D is unclear. The germline V and J ends were trimmed by 4 bases and 0 bases, with 7 bases remaining between them. The germline V gene has CDR1 LGHDT and CDR2 YNNKEL (reference sequence). CDR3 length: 14 residues. CDR3 region: CASSRESSYNEQFF. The DNA for the CDR3 is TGTGCCAGCAGCCGAGAGAGCTCCTACAATGAGCAGTTCTTC.

This clonotype was observed at least ten times. V usage is TRBV29-1 and J usage is TRBJ2-3; tentatively, D is TRBD1 or TRBD2 (6 bases each). CDR1 SQVTM and CDR2 ANQGSEA come from the germline V gene. CDR3 size: 13 residues. Trimming took 5 bases from V and 3 from J, leaving 12 bases between them. CDR3: CSVRGGRTDTQYF. The CDR3 nucleotides are TGCAGCGTTCGTGGGGGGCGAACAGATACGCAGTATTTT.

This clonotype was picked up a small number of times. The CDR3 coding sequence is TGTGCCATCAGTGCCACAGGGGGTCCGATCGATGAGCAGTTCTTC. Its translation is CAISATGGPIDEQFF. The J gene is TRBJ2-1, the V gene TRBV10-3; 8 nucleotides line up with TRBD1. The CDR3 sequence is 15 residues long. Losses at the gene ends were 4 bases for V and 8 bases for J; bases not matched to a gene: 10. Per the germline V gene, CDR1 is ENHRY and CDR2 is SYGVKD.

In its sample, this clonotype was seen a few times. This chain uses TRBV11-2 with TRBJ1-2, with no clear D. V was clipped by 3 bases and J by 5 bases, with 19 bases between them. The CDR3 runs to 16 residues. Germline lookup yields CDR1 SGHAT and CDR2 FQNNGV. CDR3 nucleotide sequence: TGTGCCAGCAGCTTGGCACACGACCGAGGGAGGTATGGCTACACCTTC. It codes for CASSLAHDRGRYGYTF. Combining the CDR3 with reference TRBV11-2 and TRBJ1-2 gives the whole variable domain EAGVAQSPRYKIIEKRQSVAFWCNPISGHATLYWYQQILGQGPKLLIQFQNNGVVDDSQLPKDRFSAERLKGVDSTLKIQPAKLEDSAVYLCASSLAHDRGRYGYTFGSGTRLTVV.

This clonotype has at least ten counts. The chain combines TRBV7-2 with TRBJ1-2; D not certain. Trimming took 4 bases from V and 4 from J, leaving 10 bases between them. The CDR3 totals 13 residues. Germline V gives CDR1 SGHTA, CDR2 FQGNSA. The CDR3 nucleotides are TGTGCCAGCAGCTCGACGTTTGGCTATGGCTACACCTTC. Amino acids: CASSSTFGYGYTF. The full variable domain, its missing parts supplied by reference TRBV7-2 and TRBJ1-2, is GAGVSQSPSNKVTEKGKDVELRCDPISGHTALYWYRQSLGQGLEFLIYFQGNSAPDKSGLPSDRFSAERTGGSVSTLTIQRTQQEDSAVYLCASSSTFGYGYTFGSGTRLTVV.

The chain combines TRBV12-3 or TRBV12-4 with TRBJ1-1; D gene unclear. The ends were cut back, 1 base at V and 4 bases at J, with 7 bases in the middle. The CDR3 is 13 amino acids. The CDR3 spells CASSLGESTEAFF. In nucleotides, the CDR3 is TGTGCCAGCAGTTTAGGGGAGAGCACTGAAGCTTTCTTT.

This clonotype was observed a few times. The chain joins TRBV20-1 to TRBJ2-7, with a tentative D call TRBD1 (8 bases). Germline V CDR1 and CDR2: DFQATT, SNEGSKA (reference sequence). There are 13 residues in the CDR3. V was pared by 5 bases and J by 7 bases, with 18 bases between. CDR3 sequence reads: CSAATGAGGEQYF. DNA for the CDR3: TGCAGTGCTGCGACAGGGGCCGGGGGGGAGCAGTACTTC.

This clonotype was picked up a small number of times. The chain links TRBV7-8 to TRBJ2-2; 8 nucleotides agree with TRBD1. With 5 bases clipped from V and 4 bases from J, the junction kept 12 bases outside the gene matches. The CDR3 totals 17 residues. Germline V lookup: CDR1 SGHVS, CDR2 FQNEAQ. DNA of the CDR3: TGTGCCAGCAGCCTCCACCTTATCAGGGGGCGCACCGGGGAGCTGTTTTTT. It yields the protein CASSLHLIRGRTGELFF. The complete variable domain, with remaining parts taken from reference TRBV7-8 and TRBJ2-2, reads GAGVSQSPRYKVAKRGQDVALRCDPISGHVSLFWYQQALGQGPEFLTYFQNEAQLDKSGLPSDRFFAERPEGSVSTLKIQRTQQEDSAVYLCASSLHLIRGRTGELFFGEGSRLTVL.

Only a few counts were recorded for this clonotype. This chain uses TRBV15 with TRBJ1-4; D gene unclear. The CDR3 sequence is 14 residues long. Germline assignment: CDR1 LNHNV and CDR2 YYDKDF (reference sequence). V lost 0 bases and J lost 3, with 5 bases in between. The CDR3 DNA reads as TGTGCCACCAGCAGAGACCGGTCTAATGAAAAACTGTTTTTT. Protein: CATSRDRSNEKLFF.

This clonotype came up many times. Here the CDR3 DNA reads TGCGCCAGCACGCACAACTCCTACGAGCAGTACTTC. Encoded protein: CASTHNSYEQYF. The chain combines TRBV10-2 with TRBJ2-7; D gene unclear. Trimming removed 7 bases at V and 0 bases at J, with 7 bases between. CDR3 length: 12 amino acids. Germline V gives CDR1 WSHSY, CDR2 SAAADI.

This clonotype came up a few times. The chain's CDR3 is CASSYRPGTQGGYTF. CDR3 sequence (DNA): TGTGCCAGCAGTTACCGTCCCGGGACCCAAGGAGGCTACACCTTC. The chain combines TRBV6-5 with TRBJ1-2; D might be TRBD1 (5 bases). V lost 2 bases and J lost 8, with 18 bases in between. The CDR3 covers 15 residues. From germline, CDR1 is MNHEY and CDR2 SVGAGI.